The source of this T cell receptor beta chain is a study of T cell repertoires in cytomegalovirus infection. Study information: Public TCR beta signatures marked donors with CMV infection and the matching HLA.

TCRdb re-called the reads through MiXCR, storing one row per CDR3 protein. The repertoire includes some 940,000 distinct CDR3 sequences, approximately 31% of them detected once, and around 15% sits in the top ten. Turning to this clonotype: Its antigen is currently unknown.

The CDR3 is 15 residues long. Looked up from germline, CDR1 is SNHLY and CDR2 is FYNNEI. V shed 5 bases and J 8 bases; nucleotides not matched to a gene: 8. General study points: Using cumulative public TCR beta family frequency, the authors identified those who carried CMV together with the relevant HLA. Within the response measured ex vivo, HLA-C-restricted CMV-specific TCR beta clonotypes were dominant.

Sequencing was performed on cultured CD8+ T cells from PBMCs, taken from culture after CMV antigen stimulation. The gene calls are TRBV2 and TRBJ2-1; 11 bases agree with TRBD2. The TCR was taken from a human donor in good health (CMV status not recorded). Some clones in this sample may be carry-over from other donors' samples. CDR3 sequence: CASSKLAGGLDEQFF. The CDR3 region has the DNA TGTGCCAGCAGTAAGCTAGCGGGGGGCCTCGATGAGCAGTTCTTC.